Listed below are T cell receptor beta chains from one sample, sequenced in a study of T cell responses to AZD1222 COVID-19 vaccine. Clones were read by immunoSEQ multiplex PCR, and TCRdb kept only the in-frame ones, dropping some. Of about 100,000 clones in the sample, around 87% were seen once. This specimen consisted of peripheral blood, obtained on day 0 of MenACWY control vaccination. The receptors shown here come from an adult in good health. The CDR3 runs from the conserved cysteine through the conserved F or W. D genes are given only for firm matches. Clone size appears in some rows only: once, few, many, or a class for an expanded clone.

v_call	d_call	clone_size	j_call	cdr3_aa	cdr3_nt
TRBV6-1	TRBD2	.	TRBJ2-1	CASSEVSSGYNEQFF	TGTGCCAGCAGTGAAGTTTCTAGCGGTTACAATGAGCAGTTCTTC
TRBV7-2	.	.	TRBJ2-7	CASSTGTFPYEQYF	TGTGCCAGCAGCACCGGGACATTCCCCTACGAGCAGTACTTC
TRBV24-1	TRBD1	.	TRBJ1-5	CATSWGQSDNQPQHF	TGTGCCACCAGTTGGGGACAGTCCGATAATCAGCCCCAGCATTTT
TRBV9	TRBD1	once	TRBJ1-6	CASSGTDRGPSPLHF	TGTGCCAGCAGCGGTACGGACAGGGGGCCGTCACCCCTCCACTTT
TRBV6-2/TRBV6-3	.	.	TRBJ2-2	CASSPRPESGELFF	TGTGCCAGCAGTCCGCGGCCCGAATCCGGGGAGCTGTTTTTT
TRBV7-9	.	.	TRBJ2-1	CASRSTWGNYNEQFF	TGTGCCAGCCGGTCTACTTGGGGAAACTACAATGAGCAGTTCTTC
TRBV27	.	.	TRBJ1-6	CASSLTGELLGSPLHF	TGTGCCAGCAGTTTAACAGGCGAGCTCTTGGGGTCACCCCTCCACTTT
TRBV28	TRBD2	.	TRBJ2-7	CASGLAGEEQYF	TGTGCCAGTGGACTAGCGGGAGAAGAGCAGTACTTC
TRBV6-5	TRBD1	.	TRBJ1-1	CASRPQGIPEAFF	TGTGCCAGCAGACCACAGGGGATCCCTGAAGCTTTCTTT
TRBV5-3	.	.	TRBJ1-4	CARSTQEDGGTNEKLFF	TGTGCCAGAAGCACCCAGGAGGATGGAGGAACTAATGAAAAACTGTTTTTT
TRBV14	.	.	TRBJ2-3	CASSQQRLGDTQYF	TGTGCCAGCAGCCAACAGAGGTTGGGGGATACGCAGTATTTT
TRBV12-3/TRBV12-4	.	.	TRBJ2-7	CASSFVSLYEQYF	TGTGCCAGCAGTTTCGTCAGCCTCTACGAGCAGTACTTC
TRBV21-1	.	.	TRBJ2-5	CASSHRCRTGGLETQYF	TGTGCCAGCAGCCACCGATGCAGGACAGGGGGCCTCGAGACCCAGTACTTC
TRBV2	.	once	TRBJ1-5	CASRRDTAEPQHF	TGTGCCAGCAGACGGGACACCGCCGAGCCCCAGCATTTT
TRBV19	.	.	TRBJ2-7	CASSIGPAYYEQYF	TGTGCCAGTAGTATAGGCCCGGCGTACTACGAGCAGTACTTC